This TCR beta chain appears in the sequencing data of a study of shared clonotypes between healthy human individuals. Naive CD8 cells, CD45RO-negative and positively selected for CCR7, excluded terminally differentiated effector memory CD45RA+ cells. Here immunoSEQ multiplex PCR was the method, and the copy in TCRdb shows in-frame clones only, minus some. This repertoire shows about 2.2 million clones, about 94% found once; its top ten account for under 2%. Sequencing was carried out using naive CD8+ T cells from PBMCs. The sequence was collected from a man aged 18 to 35 in good health. Some clones in this sample may be carry-over from other donors' samples.

CDR3 DNA sequence: TGTGCCAGCAGCTCCCCGGGGCAGGCGCAGTACTTC. It codes for CASSSPGQAQYF. The V gene is TRBV7-9, the J gene TRBJ2-7; D might be TRBD1 or TRBD2, each matching 5 bases. The V end lost 4 bases, the J end lost 9 bases, and 13 bases lay between the germline ends. The CDR3 is 12 amino acids. Germline V gene data show CDR1 as SEHNR and CDR2 as FQNEAQ (reference sequence).